The next 32 T cell receptor beta chains were all read from a single sample in a study of blood T cell repertoires in COVID-19. Clones were sequenced by immunoSEQ multiplex PCR, and TCRdb holds only the in-frame ones, with some missing. Altogether around 230,000 clones are present, 88% being singletons, with the ten largest covering around 2.5%. Specimen: PBMCs or T cells enriched from blood (not recorded which). The receptors come from a woman in her 40s with acute COVID-19.

The chain couples TRBV24-1 to TRBJ1-2; D might be TRBD1 (6 bases). The CDR3 covers 13 residues. The V and J ends lost 5 bases and 8 bases respectively, with 14 bases between them. The germline CDR1 and CDR2 sequences are KGHDR and SFDVKD. The CDR3 coding sequence is TGTGCCACCAGTGCTACAGGGTGGGGAGGCTACACCTTC. Translating gives CATSATGWGGYTF.

The sample holds a few counts of this clone. V usage is TRBV19 and J usage is TRBJ1-1; D perhaps matches TRBD1 (5 bases). This CDR3 is 19 amino acids long. V dropped 0 bases and J dropped 1 base, with 21 bases sitting between them. From germline, CDR1 is LNHDA and CDR2 SQIVND (reference sequence). This CDR3 is CASSIDVGQVVVRNTEAFF. The CDR3 nucleotides are TGTGCCAGTAGTATAGACGTGGGGCAGGTTGTAGTTCGGAACACTGAAGCTTTCTTT. The full variable domain, its missing parts supplied by reference TRBV19 and TRBJ1-1, is DGGITQSPKYLFRKEGQNVTLSCEQNLNHDAMYWYRQDPGQGLRLIYYSQIVNDFQKGDIAEGYSVSREKKESFPLTVTSAQKNPTAFYLCASSIDVGQVVVRNTEAFFGQGTRLTVV.

V and J are TRBV5-1 and TRBJ1-2, with TRBD1 as a possible D gene (5 bases). Trimming pared 1 base from V and 3 bases from J, leaving 10 bases between. This CDR3 spans 14 amino acids. Germline assignment: CDR1 SGHRS and CDR2 YFSETQ. The CDR3 DNA is TGCGCCAGCAGCTTGCGGGGGGGAGACTATGGCTACACCTTC. Translation: CASSLRGGDYGYTF.

The chain employs TRBV30 and TRBJ2-1, with TRBD2 matching 10 bases. The CDR3 totals 13 residues. V gave up 4 bases and J gave up 9 bases; unmatched junction bases: 6. Per germline, CDR1 GTSNPN and CDR2 SVGIG (reference sequence). In nucleotides, the CDR3 is TGTGCCTGGAACCTAGCGGGAGTCGGTGAGCAGTTCTTC. Translated, it gives CAWNLAGVGEQFF.

The chain employs TRBV12-3 or TRBV12-4 and TRBJ1-2, with 7 bases identical to TRBD1. The CDR3 consists of 11 residues. V dropped 6 bases and J dropped 14; count of bases not matched to a gene: 9. As DNA, the CDR3 is TGTGCCAGCAGCCAGACAGGGATTGGTACCTTC. Protein product: CASSQTGIGTF.

The CDR3 coding sequence is TGTGCCAGCTCACCAACAGGGACAGCTAACTATGGCTACACCTTC. It is translated as CASSPTGTANYGYTF. V gene TRBV18 combines with J gene TRBJ1-2; TRBD1 matches at 7 bases. With V trimmed by 2 bases and J by 0 bases, 3 bases remained unmatched. The CDR3 has 15 amino acids. Per germline, CDR1 KGHSH and CDR2 LQKENI.

This clone was seen a handful of times. The chain carries TRBV2 and TRBJ2-1; 9 bases map to TRBD2. Losses at the gene ends were 6 bases for V and 5 bases for J; bases not matched to a gene: 14. Germline CDR1 reads SNHLY; CDR2 reads FYNNEI. The CDR3 has 17 residues. CDR3 protein: CASRSVGAGGANNEQFF. DNA for the CDR3: TGTGCCAGCAGATCAGTGGGAGCGGGGGGTGCCAACAATGAGCAGTTCTTC.

The V call is TRBV11-3, the J call TRBJ2-7; 8 nucleotides align to TRBD2. Germline V CDR1 and CDR2: SGHNT, YENEEA. This CDR3 region has 14 residues. Trimming took 5 bases from V and 0 from J; bases not matched to a gene: 3. Here the CDR3 DNA reads TGTGCCAGCAGCCTCAGCGGGGGCTCCTACGAGCAGTACGTC. It is translated as CASSLSGGSYEQYV.

V usage is TRBV19 and J usage is TRBJ1-2; D is ambiguous. The CDR3 runs to 16 residues. V gave up 3 bases and J gave up 4 bases, with 18 bases separating them. CDR1 LNHDA and CDR2 SQIVND come from the germline V gene (reference sequence). The CDR3 DNA reads TGTGCCAGTAGTATCCCCACCGGGGTAGGAACCTATGGCTACACCTTC. Encoded protein: CASSIPTGVGTYGYTF.

The V gene is TRBV30, the J gene TRBJ2-1, with D possibly being TRBD1 (6 bases). The germline V gene encodes CDR1 GTSNPN and CDR2 SVGIG (reference sequence). The CDR3 length is 15 residues. V lost 0 bases and J lost 0, with 9 bases in between. Here the CDR3 reads CAWSVGGSSYNEQFF. CDR3 bases: TGTGCCTGGAGTGTAGGGGGAAGCTCCTACAATGAGCAGTTCTTC.

V gene TRBV11-2 combines with J gene TRBJ2-1, with 11 nucleotides matching TRBD1. This CDR3 comprises 15 residues. The germline gives CDR1 SGHAT, CDR2 FQNNGV. V shed 10 bases, J shed 0 bases, and the junction held 5 bases outside the gene matches. CDR3 residues: CATGTGGSSYNEQFF. The CDR3 DNA follows: TGTGCCACAGGGACAGGGGGGAGCTCCTACAATGAGCAGTTCTTC.

V usage is TRBV28 and J usage is TRBJ1-5; possible D gene TRBD1, 6 bases. Germline values: CDR1 MDHEN, CDR2 SYDVKM. Trimming cost V 9 bases and J 7 bases, with 13 bases left between them. The CDR3 is 12 residues long. Here the CDR3 DNA reads TGTGCCAGTGATAGGGGGGGCCAGCCCCAGCATTTT. It translates to CASDRGGQPQHF.

In nucleotides, the CDR3 is TGTGCCACCAGTGATTCCGGCAGGGCCTATGGCTACACCTTC. It is translated as CATSDSGRAYGYTF. This chain connects TRBV24-1 to TRBJ1-2; D might be TRBD1 (5 bases). V was cut by 2 bases and J by 4 bases, with 10 bases left in between. CDR3 length: 14 amino acids. Germline values: CDR1 KGHDR, CDR2 SFDVKD.

The genes are TRBV4-3 and TRBJ2-7; D gene unclear. Deletions cut 0 bases from V and 9 bases from J, with 12 bases between. The CDR3 is 13 residues long. CDR1 is LGHNA and CDR2 is YSLEER in the germline V gene. CDR3 DNA: TGCGCCAGCAGCCAAGATCTTGCTTCGGGGCAGTACTTC. It is translated as CASSQDLASGQYF.

In this sample, this clone turned up once. This chain connects TRBV28 to TRBJ1-1; D call uncertain. Trimming removed 8 bases from V and 2 bases from J, with 12 bases in between. This CDR3 spans 13 amino acids. Germline loops: CDR1 MDHEN, CDR2 SYDVKM. The CDR3 is CASVAYGNTEAFF. The CDR3 DNA sequence: TGTGCCAGCGTTGCTTACGGTAACACTGAAGCTTTCTTT.

The chain is built from TRBV5-4 and TRBJ2-2; the D gene is possibly TRBD2 (5 bases). Trimming stripped 0 bases from V and 0 bases from J, with 9 bases between. The germline V gene has CDR1 SGHNT and CDR2 YYREEE (reference sequence). The CDR3 runs to 16 residues. DNA of the CDR3: TGTGCCAGCAGCTTGGAGTTAGCGTCGAACACCGGGGAGCTGTTTTTT. It encodes CASSLELASNTGELFF.

The J gene is TRBJ2-5, the V gene TRBV13, with 9 bases lining up with TRBD1. Trimming at V came to 3 bases and at J to 3 bases, leaving 2 bases not matched to a gene. Germline V gene data show CDR1 as PRHDT and CDR2 as FYEKMQ (reference sequence). CDR3 length equals 14 residues. CDR3 in amino acids: CASSFGTGKETQYF. As DNA, the CDR3 is TGTGCCAGCAGCTTTGGGACAGGGAAAGAGACCCAGTACTTC. Looking up the rest from reference TRBV13 and TRBJ2-5 gives the full variable domain: AAGVIQSPRHLIKEKRETATLKCYPIPRHDTVYWYQQGPGQDPQFLISFYEKMQSDKGSIPDRFSAQQFSDYHSELNMSSLELGDSALYFCASSFGTGKETQYFGPGTRLLVL.

This chain joins TRBV7-2 and TRBJ2-3; D perhaps matches TRBD2 (5 bases). Trimming cost V 0 bases and J 0 bases, with 22 bases left between them. The CDR3 runs 20 residues. The germline V gene encodes CDR1 SGHTA and CDR2 FQGNSA. The CDR3 protein is CASSLARRAPGLGSTDTQYF. CDR3 coding DNA: TGTGCCAGCAGCTTAGCGCGGCGGGCCCCCGGGCTAGGTAGCACAGATACGCAGTATTTT.

This clone is a singleton in its sample. The chain employs TRBV5-6 and TRBJ2-6, with D maybe TRBD1 (5 bases). The CDR3 runs 16 residues. In germline, CDR1 is SGHDT, CDR2 YYEEEE. Trimming shortened V by 4 bases and J by 0 bases, and 11 bases separated the two germline ends. CDR3 sequence (DNA): TGTGCCAGCAGCCCGCAGGGTGCCTCTGGGGCCAACGTCCTGACTTTC. It codes for CASSPQGASGANVLTF.

The genes are TRBV13 and TRBJ1-2, with TRBD1 matching over 11 bases. V shed 0 bases and J 4 bases; nucleotides not matched to a gene: 4. Germline assignment: CDR1 PRHDT and CDR2 FYEKMQ (reference sequence). The CDR3 is 16 residues long. The CDR3 nucleotides are TGTGCCAGCAGCTTAGGCCTAGGACAGGGGGCCTATGGCTACACCTTC. It encodes CASSLGLGQGAYGYTF.

This chain joins TRBV4-3 and TRBJ2-3, with 8 bases fitting TRBD2. CDR1 LGHNA and CDR2 YSLEER come from the germline V gene. The CDR3 runs 17 residues. The ends lost 1 base at V and 5 bases at J; junction bases unmatched: 11. The CDR3 sequence: CASSQAGAGDPRDTQYF. DNA for the CDR3: TGCGCCAGCAGCCAAGCAGGAGCGGGGGACCCACGAGATACGCAGTATTTT.

V and J are TRBV10-2 and TRBJ2-2; no clear D. Trimming removed 0 bases at V and 0 bases at J, with 8 bases between. Germline V lookup: CDR1 WSHSY, CDR2 SAAADI. The CDR3 extends over 16 amino acids. The CDR3 is CASSESRPANTGELFF. The CDR3 DNA sequence: TGCGCCAGCAGTGAGTCGAGGCCCGCGAACACCGGGGAGCTGTTTTTT.

V gene TRBV4-1 combines with J gene TRBJ2-3; TRBD1 agrees at 10 bases. Germline V CDR1 and CDR2: MGHRA, YSYEKL. Germline trimming cut 4 bases from V and 2 bases from J; bases unmatched to any gene: 6. The CDR3 is 16 residues long. This CDR3 reads CASSPGQGPLTDTQYF. The CDR3 nucleotides read TGCGCCAGCAGCCCGGGACAGGGGCCACTCACAGATACGCAGTATTTT.

This clone came up once. The gene calls are TRBV19 and TRBJ1-5; D gene uncertain. Germline CDR1 is LNHDA and CDR2 is SQIVND (reference sequence). Trimming cost V 0 bases and J 2 bases, with 17 bases left between them. The CDR3 extends over 18 amino acids. CDR3 bases: TGTGCCAGTAGTATAGACGGTGAAGGGTGGCGGGGCAATCAGCCCCAGCATTTT. It is translated as CASSIDGEGWRGNQPQHF.

The chain links TRBV28 to TRBJ1-1; possible D gene TRBD1, 5 bases. Germline lookup yields CDR1 MDHEN and CDR2 SYDVKM. The CDR3 length is 13 residues. V gave up 6 bases and J gave up 1 base, with 9 bases separating them. CDR3 sequence: CASSYTGNTEAFF. In DNA form, the CDR3 reads TGTGCCAGCAGCTATACAGGGAACACTGAAGCTTTCTTT.

V usage is TRBV24-1 and J usage is TRBJ1-2, with a tentative D call TRBD1 (6 bases). V dropped 3 bases and J dropped 6 bases, with 13 bases sitting between them. The germline V gene has CDR1 KGHDR and CDR2 SFDVKD. The CDR3 has 14 amino acids. The DNA of the CDR3 is TGTGCCACCAGTGATCCCGGGGGGCGGAATGGCTACACCTTC. Translation: CATSDPGGRNGYTF.

The chain links TRBV3-1 (or the pseudogene TRBV3-2) to TRBJ2-3; 9 bases line up with TRBD1. CDR1 LGHDT and CDR2 YNNKEL come from the germline V gene (reference sequence). Trimming took 8 bases from V and 8 from J; bases not matched to a gene: 11. The CDR3 is 14 amino acids. CDR3 loop: CASGRVVGQGTQYF. The CDR3 coding sequence is TGTGCCAGCGGTCGGGTGGTGGGACAGGGTACGCAGTATTTT.

The genes are TRBV13 and TRBJ2-2; 10 nucleotides line up with TRBD1. V lost 0 bases to trimming and J lost 5 bases; unmatched junction nucleotides: 9. The germline CDR1 and CDR2 sequences are PRHDT and FYEKMQ (reference sequence). The CDR3 sequence is 18 residues long. The CDR3 is CASSLGLPGQGTTGELFF. CDR3 in DNA: TGTGCCAGCAGCTTAGGCCTTCCGGGACAGGGGACAACCGGGGAGCTGTTTTTT.

The CDR3 here is CASRGGNSPLHF. The CDR3 coding sequence is TGTGCCAGCAGGGGAGGTAATTCACCCCTCCACTTT. V gene TRBV9 combines with J gene TRBJ1-6, with unresolved D. Trimming left V 5 bases short and J 6 bases short, with 6 bases between. The CDR3 consists of 12 residues. CDR1 is SGDLS, CDR2 YYNGEE, per germline.

This sequence joins TRBV6-1 and TRBJ1-2; weak D call: TRBD1 (6 bases). This CDR3 has 15 residues. Germline V CDR1 and CDR2: MNHNS, SASEGT. Trimming removed 1 base at V and 6 bases at J, with 15 bases between. DNA of the CDR3: TGTGCCAGCAGTGAAGTCCAGAGACAGGCCCATGGCTACACCTTC. Translated: CASSEVQRQAHGYTF.

This rearrangement joins TRBV5-6 to TRBJ1-6, with 7 bases lining up with TRBD1. The CDR3 length is 13 residues. Losses at the gene ends were 4 bases for V and 10 bases for J; bases not matched to a gene: 5. Germline lookup yields CDR1 SGHDT and CDR2 YYEEEE. For the CDR3, the DNA is TGTGCCAGCAGCAGGGGGCCGGGGTCACCCCTCCACTTT. This gives the protein CASSRGPGSPLHF.

The chain carries TRBV10-3 and TRBJ2-1, with 8 bases matching TRBD2. The CDR3 spans 16 residues. Germline V lookup: CDR1 ENHRY, CDR2 SYGVKD. V dropped 0 bases and J dropped 3; count of bases not matched to a gene: 4. The CDR3 sequence: CAISESGSGGYNEQFF. The CDR3 coding sequence is TGTGCCATCAGTGAGTCGGGGAGCGGGGGCTACAATGAGCAGTTCTTC.